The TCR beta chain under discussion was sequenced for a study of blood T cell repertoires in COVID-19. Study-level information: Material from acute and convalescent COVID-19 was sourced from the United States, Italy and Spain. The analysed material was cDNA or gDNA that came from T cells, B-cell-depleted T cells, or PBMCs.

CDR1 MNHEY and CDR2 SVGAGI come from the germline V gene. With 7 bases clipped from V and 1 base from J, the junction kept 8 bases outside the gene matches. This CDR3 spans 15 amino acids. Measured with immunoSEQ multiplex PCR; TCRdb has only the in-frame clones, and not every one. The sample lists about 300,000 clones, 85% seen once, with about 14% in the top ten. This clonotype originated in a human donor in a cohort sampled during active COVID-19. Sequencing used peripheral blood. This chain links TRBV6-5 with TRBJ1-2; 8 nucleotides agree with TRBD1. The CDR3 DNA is TGTGCCAGCACGCGGGACAGGAAAGTTAACTATGGCTACACCTTC. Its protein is CASTRDRKVNYGYTF.